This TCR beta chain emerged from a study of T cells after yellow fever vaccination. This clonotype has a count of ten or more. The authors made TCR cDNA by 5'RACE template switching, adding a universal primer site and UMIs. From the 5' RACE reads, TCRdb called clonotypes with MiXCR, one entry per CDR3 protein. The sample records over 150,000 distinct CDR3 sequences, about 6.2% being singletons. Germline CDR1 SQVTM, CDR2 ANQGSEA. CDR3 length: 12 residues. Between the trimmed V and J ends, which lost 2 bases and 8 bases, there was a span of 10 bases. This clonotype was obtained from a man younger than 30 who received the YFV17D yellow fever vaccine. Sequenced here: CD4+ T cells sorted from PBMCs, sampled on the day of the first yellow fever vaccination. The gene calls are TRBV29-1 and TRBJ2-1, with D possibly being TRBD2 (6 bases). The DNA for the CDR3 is TGCAGCGTTGAAAGGAGGGGTGATGAGCAGTTCTTC. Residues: CSVERRGDEQFF.